These 2 T cell receptor beta chains came from one sample sequenced in a study of regulatory T cells in long-lasting Graves disease (dated by TCRdb to the early 2020s). The library was generated by multiplex PCR. The sample was run on an Illumina HiSeq 4000. CDR3 regions were amplified by Arm-PCR with iRepertoire HTBI primers to construct TCR beta libraries. TCRdb's own reprocessing of the public reads used fastp at Q25 and MiXCR and kept productive beta chains. Duplicate CDR3 protein sequences are folded into a single record with the most common DNA and genes. Across this sample there are about 420,000 distinct CDR3 sequences, with around 22% seen only once. The ten largest clones capture over 25% of the sample. The time point label, as the study defines it: persistent/refractory GD, antithyroid drugs over 5 years with positive TRAb. For both TCR sequencing and RNA sequencing, RNA was extracted from PBMCs in TRIzol.

This sample comprised peripheral blood mononuclear cells (PBMCs), obtained when the disease was refractory, from a patient treated with antithyroid drugs. The receptors were sampled from a female donor with Graves disease.

The chain combines TRBV20-1 with TRBJ2-7; D might be TRBD1 (5 bases). V was clipped by 4 bases and J by 6 bases, with 19 bases between them. Germline CDR1 is DFQATT and CDR2 is SNEGSKA (reference sequence). The CDR3 is 14 amino acids. This CDR3 reads CSATEAAGLGEQYF. The CDR3 DNA reads as TGCAGTGCTACCGAGGCGGCAGGGTTAGGCGAGCAGTACTTC.

This clonotype was observed many times. The V call is TRBV28, the J call TRBJ2-7; TRBD2 might be the D (6 bases). Germline lookup yields CDR1 MDHEN and CDR2 SYDVKM. Trimming stripped 6 bases from V and 0 bases from J, with 18 bases between. This CDR3 comprises 16 residues. In DNA form, the CDR3 reads TGTGCCAGCAGCTCTGTCGGGGGAGGCCACTCCTACGAGCAGTACTTC. Encoded protein: CASSSVGGGHSYEQYF. Together with reference TRBV28 and TRBJ2-7, the CDR3 gives the full variable domain: DVKVTQSSRYLVKRTGEKVFLECVQDMDHENMFWYRQDPGLGLRLIYFSYDVKMKEKGDIPEGYSVSREKKERFSLILESASTNQTSMYLCASSSVGGGHSYEQYFGPGTRLTVT.